The 7 T cell receptor beta chains in this list originate from one sample, sequenced in a study of T cells in Graves' hyperthyroidism and ophthalmopathy. RNA transcripts served as the template for amplifying TCR beta CDR3 regions. TCR CDR3 regions were first amplified by RT-PCR with HTBI primers. Each CDR3 protein gets one entry after TCRdb re-called the multiplex PCR reads with MiXCR. Here the sample spans approximately 620,000 distinct CDR3 sequences, approximately 15% being singletons. The sample taken for sequencing was blood. These receptor sequences come from a woman aged 25 to 39 with Graves' hyperthyroidism that later progressed to Graves' ophthalmopathy.

This clonotype was picked up many times. CDR3 nucleotide sequence: TGTGCCAGCAGCTTAGCCTCAGGTGGCTACAATGAGCAGTTCTTC. This encodes CASSLASGGYNEQFF. The chain has TRBV7-2 and TRBJ2-1; D is unclear. V dropped 0 bases and J dropped 3 bases, with 9 bases sitting between them. Per the germline V gene, CDR1 is SGHTA and CDR2 is FQGNSA. The length of the CDR3 is 15 residues.

As for this clonotype: A much larger clone is a single base away; this may be a read error. V usage is TRBV9 and J usage is TRBJ2-7; D gene ambiguous. V was shortened by 7 bases and J by 3 bases, with 20 bases between the two germline ends. The CDR3 is made up of 15 amino acids. The germline V gene encodes CDR1 SGDLS and CDR2 YYNGEE. The chain's CDR3 is CASGATTASIYEQYF. In DNA, the CDR3 is TGTGCCAGCGGCGCAACGACGGCCTCCATCTACGAGCAGTACTTC.

Remarks on this clonotype: Given a much more abundant clone one base away, this may be a read error. J is TRBJ2-7 and V is TRBV19; 8 positions match TRBD1. The ends lost 4 bases at V and 4 bases at J; junction bases unmatched: 6. CDR1 and CDR2 (germline): LNHDA, SQIVND (reference sequence). CDR3 length: 14 amino acids. This CDR3 is CASSTQGAEYEQYF. As DNA, the CDR3 is TGTGCCAGTAGTACCCAGGGGGCGGAATACGAGCAGTACTTC.

The sample holds many counts of this clonotype. This sequence joins TRBV7-9 and TRBJ1-2; D is unclear. There are 14 residues in the CDR3. V lost 3 bases, J lost 5 bases, and 13 bases lay in between. Per the germline V gene, CDR1 is SEHNR and CDR2 is FQNEAQ (reference sequence). This CDR3 reads CASSFDVLGYGYTF. CDR3 bases: TGTGCCAGCAGCTTCGACGTGTTGGGGTATGGCTACACCTTC.

The chain carries TRBV9 and TRBJ2-7, with D hard to call. Germline lookup yields CDR1 SGDLS and CDR2 YYNGEE. V lost 4 bases and J 7 bases, leaving 12 bases between the germline ends. The CDR3 has 12 amino acids. DNA for the CDR3: TGTGCCAGCAGCCCACAGACGGAAGAGCAGTACTTC. Protein sequence: CASSPQTEEQYF.

This clonotype was counted ten times or more. V and J are TRBV7-2 and TRBJ1-1, with D unclear. Germline CDR1 SGHTA, CDR2 FQGNSA. Between the trimmed V and J ends, which lost 2 bases and 7 bases, there was a span of 11 bases. CDR3 length: 13 amino acids. DNA for the CDR3: TGTGCCAGCAGCTTACTTGTGGGTGGTGAAGCTTTCTTT. Amino acid sequence: CASSLLVGGEAFF.

The table lists this clonotype with many counts. This chain links TRBV12-3 or TRBV12-4 with TRBJ2-1, with a weak D call TRBD2 (6 bases). V gave up 5 bases and J gave up 3 bases, with 14 bases separating them. This CDR3 is 15 amino acids long. The chain's CDR3 is CASSPGGKDYNEQFF. Written as DNA, the CDR3 is TGTGCCAGCAGTCCCGGGGGTAAAGACTACAATGAGCAGTTCTTC.